Following are 3 T cell receptor beta chains from one sample sequenced in a study of cytomegalovirus exposure and HLA in healthy donors. This PCR relied on a set of 60 Vbeta primers and 13 Jbeta primers. Only in-frame clones appear in the TCRdb table, and some are missing; sequencing was by immunoSEQ multiplex PCR. The sample lists more than 150,000 clones; around 86% were seen once. The sample consisted of PBMCs. The receptors here all came from a man in his forties or fifties in good health and CMV-seropositive.

This chain joins TRBV18 and TRBJ1-2, with 8 bases lining up with TRBD1. Trimming took 3 bases from V and 6 from J; bases not matched to a gene: 6. The CDR3 is made up of 14 amino acids. The germline V gene has CDR1 KGHSH and CDR2 LQKENI. The CDR3 region has the DNA TGTGCCAGCTCACCCCAGGGGGCGGGAGATGGCTACACCTTC. Amino acid sequence: CASSPQGAGDGYTF.

The chain has TRBV2 and TRBJ1-6; D is possibly TRBD1 (5 bases). The CDR3 sequence is 14 residues long. The germline V gene has CDR1 SNHLY and CDR2 FYNNEI. The V end lost 7 bases, the J end lost 7 bases, and 14 bases lay between the germline ends. The CDR3 is CASNTGTENSPLHF. DNA for the CDR3: TGTGCCAGCAATACCGGGACTGAGAATTCACCCCTCCACTTT.

This rearrangement joins TRBV19 to TRBJ2-3; 9 bases map to TRBD2. Germline lookup yields CDR1 LNHDA and CDR2 SQIVND (reference sequence). The CDR3 totals 16 residues. The V and J ends lost 3 bases and 2 bases, in that order; junction bases with no gene match: 6. The CDR3 nucleotides read TGTGCCAGTAGTATCATAGCGGGGGATAACACAGATACGCAGTATTTT. Amino acids: CASSIIAGDNTDTQYF.